This T cell receptor (beta chain) was observed in a study of vaccination and CD4 T cells after COVID-19. Oncomine TCR Beta short-read sequencing was applied to DNA from cultured CD4+ T cells. It was from cultured CD4+ T cells that genomic DNA was extracted. TCRdb re-called the PCR reads with MiXCR, one entry per CDR3 protein. The data show more than 9,000 distinct CDR3 sequences, 35% seen once. CDR3 length: 15 amino acids. Germline V gives CDR1 SGHNT, CDR2 YYREEE (reference sequence). V gave up 4 bases and J gave up 2 bases, with 16 bases separating them. Treatment: roughly ten-day PBMC culture with coronavirus spike peptide pools or control peptides (ViraFEST assay). From the unexposed donor, CD4+ T cells were collected ahead of the COVID-19 pandemic (2011-2018). For this clonotype: The antigen is undetermined.

Whole-study findings and limits: It was observed that, in convalescent patients, a median around 85% of reactive clones arose only post-vaccination.

This chain links TRBV5-4 with TRBJ2-7; the D gene could be TRBD1 or TRBD2 (5 bases each). This clonotype originated in a human donor in good health. Sequencing was performed on CD4+ T cells from blood, cultured in vitro. CDR3 DNA: TGTGCCAGCAGCGAGGGGACGGAAGTAACCTACGAGCAGTACTTC. This sequence encodes CASSEGTEVTYEQYF. The whole variable domain, filled in from reference TRBV5-4 and TRBJ2-7, reads ETGVTQSPTHLIKTRGQQVTLRCSSQSGHNTVSWYQQALGQGPQFIFQYYREEENGRGNFPPRFSGLQFPNYSSELNVNALELDDSALYLCASSEGTEVTYEQYFGPGTRLTVT.